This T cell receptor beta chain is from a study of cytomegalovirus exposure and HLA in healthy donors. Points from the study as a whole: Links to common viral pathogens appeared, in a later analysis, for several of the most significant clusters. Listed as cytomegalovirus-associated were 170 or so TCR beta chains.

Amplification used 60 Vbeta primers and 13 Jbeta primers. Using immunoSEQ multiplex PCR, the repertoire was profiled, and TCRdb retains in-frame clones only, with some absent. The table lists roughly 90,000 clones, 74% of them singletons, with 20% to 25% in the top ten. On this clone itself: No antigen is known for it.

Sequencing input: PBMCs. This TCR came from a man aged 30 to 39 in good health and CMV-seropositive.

CDR3 coding DNA: TGTGCCAGCAGCGCCAGACAGGAATATTACGAGCAGTACTTC. Translation: CASSARQEYYEQYF. This chain connects TRBV7-9 to TRBJ2-7; D may be TRBD1 (6 bases). This CDR3 has 14 amino acids. Looked up from germline, CDR1 is SEHNR and CDR2 is FQNEAQ (reference sequence). V was pared by 5 bases and J by 4 bases, with 15 bases between.